This T cell receptor (beta chain) was found in a study of shared clonotypes between healthy human individuals. The overall study: Contributing individuals were two females and three males aged 18 to 49.

V was clipped by 11 bases and J by 8 bases, with 12 bases between them. This CDR3 region has 10 residues. Looked up from germline, CDR1 is MNHNS and CDR2 is SASEGT. On this clone: Its antigen is undetermined.

Here immunoSEQ multiplex PCR was the method, and the copy in TCRdb shows in-frame clones only, minus some. Among some 680,000 clones, 73% were seen once, and the ten largest hold around 1.8%. Study outcomes and limitations: The study found approximately 5% of naive CD4 clonotypes shared across a few donors. The small donor group covered limited genetic and exposure diversity.

The J gene is TRBJ1-1, the V gene TRBV6-1, with D unclear. The material sequenced was memory CD4+ T cells sorted from blood. Described subset: CD45RA-negative fraction. The clonotype was recovered from a woman in her twenties or thirties in good health. The CDR3 DNA follows: TGTGCCGCGAGGACGGGAGAAGCTTTCTTT. It translates to CAARTGEAFF.